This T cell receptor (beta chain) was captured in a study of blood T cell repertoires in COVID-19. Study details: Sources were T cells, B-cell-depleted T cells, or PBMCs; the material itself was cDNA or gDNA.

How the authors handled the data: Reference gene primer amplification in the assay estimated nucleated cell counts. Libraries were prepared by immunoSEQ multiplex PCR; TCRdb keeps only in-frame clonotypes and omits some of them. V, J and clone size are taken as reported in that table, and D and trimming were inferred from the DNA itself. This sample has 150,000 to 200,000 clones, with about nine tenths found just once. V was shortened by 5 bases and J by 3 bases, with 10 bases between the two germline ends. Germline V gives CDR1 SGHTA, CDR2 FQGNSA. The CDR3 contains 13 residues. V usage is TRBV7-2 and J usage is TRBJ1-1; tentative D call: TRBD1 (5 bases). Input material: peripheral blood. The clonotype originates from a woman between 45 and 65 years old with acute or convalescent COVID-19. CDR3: CASSPQGDTEAFF. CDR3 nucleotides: TGTGCCAGCAGCCCCCAAGGGGACACTGAAGCTTTCTTT.